This T cell receptor beta chain was captured in a study of blood T cell repertoires in COVID-19. For the study at large: Nucleic acid was either cDNA or gDNA, and it came from T cells, B-cell-depleted T cells, or PBMCs.

Sequencing was performed with immunoSEQ multiplex PCR; in TCRdb, only in-frame clones are kept and a portion is missing. Among fewer than 250,000 clones listed, about 88% were seen once. CDR3 size: 14 residues. Trimming stripped 4 bases from V and 0 bases from J, with 5 bases between. Germline V gene sequence: CDR1 KGHDR, CDR2 SFDVKD. Sequencing used peripheral blood. The genes are TRBV24-1 and TRBJ2-2; D is undetermined. The origin of this receptor is a man between 65 and 80 years old with acute or convalescent COVID-19. The chain's CDR3 is CATSDRTNTGELFF. CDR3 in DNA: TGTGCCACCAGTGACAGGACGAACACCGGGGAGCTGTTTTTT.